The TCR beta chain described here comes from a study of blood T cell repertoires in COVID-19. Study-level information: Acute and convalescent COVID-19 specimens originated in the United States, Italy and Spain.

Authors' processing steps: By means of reference gene primer amplification, nucleated cell counts were estimated. TCRdb keeps only in-frame clones here, not all; method: immunoSEQ multiplex PCR. The V and J calls and clone size were taken over from that table, and D and trimming were inferred from the DNA. The sample includes about 91,000 clones, approximately 76% seen only once; the top ten take around 7%. The CDR3 contains 15 residues. V was pared by 1 base and J by 3 bases, with 11 bases between. Germline V gene lookup returns CDR1 SGHTA and CDR2 FQGTGA. The TCR sequence derives from a man aged 70 or older with acute or convalescent COVID-19. V usage is TRBV7-3 and J usage is TRBJ2-3; weak D call: TRBD2 (7 bases). Material: peripheral blood. DNA for the CDR3: TGTGCCAGCAGCTTAAGCGGGGGCCGGACAGATACGCAGTATTTT. It encodes CASSLSGGRTDTQYF.